These 23 T cell receptor beta chains were sequenced from one sample in a study of blood T cell repertoires in COVID-19. TCRdb's table, derived via immunoSEQ multiplex PCR, lists solely in-frame clones and lacks some. The data show 120,000 to 150,000 clones, with over 80% seen just once and 10% to 13% held by the top ten. Material for sequencing was peripheral blood. All receptors come from a man aged 55-75 years with active or convalescent COVID-19.

The chain carries TRBV6-6 and TRBJ1-1, with TRBD1 identical over 8 bases. With 0 bases clipped from V and 7 bases from J, the junction kept 7 bases outside the gene matches. Germline loops: CDR1 MNHNY, CDR2 SVGAGI (reference sequence). The CDR3 runs to 15 residues. The CDR3 sequence is CASSYSTDRVNEAFF. CDR3 in DNA: TGTGCCAGCAGTTACTCGACGGACAGGGTGAATGAAGCTTTCTTT.

This chain uses TRBV19 with TRBJ2-3; D gene ambiguous. Deletions cut 6 bases from V and 0 bases from J, with 4 bases between. The CDR3 sequence is 12 residues long. From germline, CDR1 is LNHDA and CDR2 SQIVND (reference sequence). The CDR3 nucleotides are TGTGCCAGTAGGTCAAGCACAGATACGCAGTATTTT. Protein product: CASRSSTDTQYF.

The chain couples TRBV7-3 to TRBJ2-2; 7 bases are shared with TRBD2. CDR3 length equals 15 residues. J lost 1 base, V lost 5 bases, and 4 bases had no gene match. From germline, CDR1 is SGHTA and CDR2 FQGTGA. The CDR3 reads CASSPSGGNTGELFF. Here the CDR3 DNA reads TGTGCCAGCAGCCCTTCGGGGGGGAACACCGGGGAGCTGTTTTTT.

The CDR3 sequence: CASSPAGLAGVGNEQFF. The CDR3 region has the DNA TGTGCCAGCAGTCCAGCCGGACTAGCGGGAGTAGGGAATGAGCAGTTCTTC. V is TRBV28 and J is TRBJ2-1, with 13 bases fitting TRBD2. The junction had 11 bases not matched to a gene; V was cut back by 5 bases and J by 7 bases. From germline, CDR1 is MDHEN and CDR2 SYDVKM. The CDR3 consists of 17 residues.

CDR3 DNA sequence: TGTGCCAGCAGTTACTCCGGAGGCGGTGATTCACCCCTCCACTTT. Translating gives CASSYSGGGDSPLHF. The chain is built from TRBV6-5 and TRBJ1-6; the D is unclear. Trimming stripped 0 bases from V and 8 bases from J, with 11 bases between. This CDR3 region has 15 residues. Germline V gives CDR1 MNHEY, CDR2 SVGAGI.

This clone was detected only once. The gene calls are TRBV28 and TRBJ1-2; D is ambiguous. Germline V gene data show CDR1 as MDHEN and CDR2 as SYDVKM. Trimming cost V 7 bases and J 4 bases, with 16 bases left between them. The CDR3 has 14 residues. The CDR3 region is CASTFRREGYGYTF. CDR3 DNA sequence: TGTGCCAGCACATTCAGGAGGGAGGGCTATGGCTACACCTTC.

This clone is a singleton in its sample. This chain connects TRBV4-3 to TRBJ1-3; 7 bases agree with TRBD1. With V trimmed by 4 bases and J by 0 bases, 3 bases remained unmatched. Germline lookup yields CDR1 LGHNA and CDR2 YSLEER. The length of the CDR3 is 15 residues. CDR3 sequence (DNA): TGCGCCAGCAGCCCCCGGGACAGCTCTGGAAACACCATATATTTT. Translation: CASSPRDSSGNTIYF.

The rearrangement joins TRBV10-3 to TRBJ1-2, with a tentative D call TRBD1 (5 bases). CDR1 is ENHRY and CDR2 is SYGVKD in the germline V gene. The CDR3 runs to 12 residues. The ends were cut back, 10 bases at V and 4 bases at J, with 13 bases in the middle. In nucleotides, the CDR3 is TGTGCCAGTAGGGGTTCGGCCTATGGCTACACCTTC. This gives the protein CASRGSAYGYTF.

The chain is built from TRBV11-2 and TRBJ1-4; D is unclear. The germline V and J ends were trimmed by 5 bases and 7 bases, with 11 bases remaining between them. The CDR3 is 13 amino acids. From germline, CDR1 is SGHAT and CDR2 FQNNGV. The CDR3 DNA reads TGTGCCAGCAGCGCAAGACAAGTTGAAAAACTGTTTTTT. Translating gives CASSARQVEKLFF.

This chain links TRBV28 with TRBJ1-2; 8 bases are shared with TRBD1. The ends lost 6 bases at V and 4 bases at J; junction bases unmatched: 7. The CDR3 extends over 14 amino acids. Germline V gives CDR1 MDHEN, CDR2 SYDVKM. The CDR3 sequence is CASRPGQASYGYTF. The CDR3, as DNA: TGTGCCAGCAGACCGGGACAGGCTTCCTATGGCTACACCTTC.

J is TRBJ1-1 and V is TRBV6-5; a weak D match, TRBD1 (5 bases). Trimming shortened V by 2 bases and J by 2 bases, and 12 bases separated the two germline ends. The V gene's germline CDR1 is MNHEY and CDR2 SVGAGI. The CDR3 is made up of 15 amino acids. The CDR3 region has the DNA TGTGCCAGCAGTTACGGTGGGGGGGGAAACACTGAAGCTTTCTTT. It is translated as CASSYGGGGNTEAFF.

The chain employs TRBV6-5 and TRBJ1-1; 7 bases match TRBD1. The CDR3 spans 15 residues. The junction had 4 bases not matched to a gene; V was cut back by 0 bases and J by 3 bases. Germline V lookup: CDR1 MNHEY, CDR2 SVGAGI. CDR3 DNA: TGTGCCAGCAGTTACTCGAGGCAGGGGGACACTGAAGCTTTCTTT. Amino acid sequence: CASSYSRQGDTEAFF.

V and J are TRBV28 and TRBJ1-2, with a weak D call TRBD1 (6 bases). V gave up 3 bases and J gave up 6 bases, with 8 bases separating them. The CDR3 is 12 amino acids. Germline-derived CDR1 and CDR2 are MDHEN and SYDVKM. In DNA, the CDR3 is TGTGCCAGCAGTTTCAGGGGTCATGGCTACACCTTC. Its protein product is CASSFRGHGYTF.

This chain connects TRBV7-2 to TRBJ2-3, with D unresolved. This CDR3 is 16 amino acids long. Germline V gene sequence: CDR1 SGHTA, CDR2 FQGNSA. V lost 1 base and J 3 bases, leaving 14 bases between the germline ends. The CDR3 sequence is CASSLGRPRGTDTQYF. The DNA of the CDR3 is TGTGCCAGCAGCTTAGGTCGGCCCAGAGGAACAGATACGCAGTATTTT.

The J gene is TRBJ2-2, the V gene TRBV30, with a weak D call TRBD2 (5 bases). V shed 4 bases and J shed 7 bases, with 10 bases lying between them. The CDR3 is made up of 12 amino acids. The germline V gene has CDR1 GTSNPN and CDR2 SVGIG (reference sequence). DNA for the CDR3: TGTGCCTGGACTAACGGGGTCGGGGAGCTGTTTTTT. Its translation is CAWTNGVGELFF.

This CDR3 reads CASSPNAPLRGVGSPLHF. CDR3 nucleotide sequence: TGTGCCAGCTCACCAAACGCCCCACTACGGGGGGTAGGTTCACCCCTCCACTTT. The chain uses TRBV18 and TRBJ1-6; D possibly corresponds to TRBD1 (5 bases). The ends were cut back, 2 bases at V and 9 bases at J, with 23 bases in the middle. This CDR3 region has 18 residues. Germline lookup yields CDR1 KGHSH and CDR2 LQKENI.

The DNA of the CDR3 is TGCGCCAGCAGTGACGTGGGACAGAATCAGCCCCAGCATTTT. This gives the protein CASSDVGQNQPQHF. The chain joins TRBV10-2 to TRBJ1-5, with TRBD1 matching over 7 bases. V was clipped by 3 bases and J by 4 bases; unmatched bases: 3. Germline V gives CDR1 WSHSY, CDR2 SAAADI. This CDR3 has 14 amino acids.

The chain carries TRBV29-1 and TRBJ2-5, with 10 bases lining up with TRBD1. V gave up 0 bases and J gave up 2 bases; unmatched junction bases: 12. This CDR3 region has 18 residues. CDR1 and CDR2 (germline): SQVTM, ANQGSEA. The CDR3 DNA is TGCAGCGTTGAAGACCCCTCCGACAGGGGGCGATCTCAAGAGACCCAGTACTTC. It encodes CSVEDPSDRGRSQETQYF.

This rearrangement joins TRBV7-2 to TRBJ2-4; 9 bases match TRBD1. The CDR3 covers 15 residues. CDR1 is SGHTA and CDR2 is FQGNSA in the germline V gene. Trimming cost V 5 bases and J 4 bases; bases outside gene matches: 6. The CDR3 protein is CASSPSGTGKNIQYF. CDR3 DNA: TGTGCCAGCAGCCCCTCCGGGACAGGGAAAAACATTCAGTACTTC.

The chain is built from TRBV28 and TRBJ2-3; 9 bases align to TRBD1. Germline-derived CDR1 and CDR2 are MDHEN and SYDVKM. The CDR3 has 13 residues. V gave up 5 bases and J gave up 6 bases; unmatched junction bases: 3. The CDR3 reads CASSPGQGDTQYF. CDR3 DNA: TGTGCCAGCAGTCCTGGACAGGGGGATACGCAGTATTTT. Using reference TRBV28 and TRBJ2-3 for the parts outside the CDR3, the full variable domain is DVKVTQSSRYLVKRTGEKVFLECVQDMDHENMFWYRQDPGLGLRLIYFSYDVKMKEKGDIPEGYSVSREKKERFSLILESASTNQTSMYLCASSPGQGDTQYFGPGTRLTVL.

The chain links TRBV2 to TRBJ2-1; 8 bases map to TRBD1. The germline CDR1 and CDR2 sequences are SNHLY and FYNNEI. V lost 7 bases to trimming and J lost 5 bases; unmatched junction nucleotides: 4. The CDR3 runs to 13 residues. As DNA, the CDR3 is TGTGCCAGCAAAGGGACAGGTAACAATGAGCAGTTCTTC. Amino acid sequence: CASKGTGNNEQFF. Variable domain in full (rest from reference TRBV2 and TRBJ2-1): EPEVTQTPSHQVTQMGQEVILRCVPISNHLYFYWYRQILGQKVEFLVSFYNNEISEKSEIFDDQFSVERPDGSNFTLKIRSTKLEDSAMYFCASKGTGNNEQFFGPGTRLTVL.

The chain joins TRBV5-6 to TRBJ2-5, with 7 bases fitting TRBD1. J gave up 5 bases and V 4 bases, and 11 bases lay outside the gene matches. In germline, CDR1 is SGHDT, CDR2 YYEEEE. The CDR3 totals 15 residues. The CDR3 region is CASSTQGLRGETQYF. The CDR3 bases are TGTGCCAGCAGCACCCAAGGGCTCAGGGGGGAGACCCAGTACTTC.

The rearrangement uses TRBV19 and TRBJ1-5, with D unclear. The CDR3 extends over 13 amino acids. Trimming stripped 0 bases from V and 3 bases from J, with 3 bases between. CDR1 is LNHDA, CDR2 SQIVND, per germline (reference sequence). The CDR3 coding sequence is TGTGCCAGTAGTATAGAAGCCAATCAGCCCCAGCATTTT. Translated: CASSIEANQPQHF.